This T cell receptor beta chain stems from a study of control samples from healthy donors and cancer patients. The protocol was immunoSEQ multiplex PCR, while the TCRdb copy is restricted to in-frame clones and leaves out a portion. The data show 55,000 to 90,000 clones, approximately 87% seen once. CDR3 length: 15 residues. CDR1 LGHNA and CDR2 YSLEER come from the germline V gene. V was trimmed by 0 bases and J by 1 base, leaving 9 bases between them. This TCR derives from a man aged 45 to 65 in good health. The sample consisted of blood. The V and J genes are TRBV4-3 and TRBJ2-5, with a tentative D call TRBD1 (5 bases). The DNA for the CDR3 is TGCGCCAGCAGCCAAGATGACAGAGCCCAAGAGACCCAGTACTTC. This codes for CASSQDDRAQETQYF.